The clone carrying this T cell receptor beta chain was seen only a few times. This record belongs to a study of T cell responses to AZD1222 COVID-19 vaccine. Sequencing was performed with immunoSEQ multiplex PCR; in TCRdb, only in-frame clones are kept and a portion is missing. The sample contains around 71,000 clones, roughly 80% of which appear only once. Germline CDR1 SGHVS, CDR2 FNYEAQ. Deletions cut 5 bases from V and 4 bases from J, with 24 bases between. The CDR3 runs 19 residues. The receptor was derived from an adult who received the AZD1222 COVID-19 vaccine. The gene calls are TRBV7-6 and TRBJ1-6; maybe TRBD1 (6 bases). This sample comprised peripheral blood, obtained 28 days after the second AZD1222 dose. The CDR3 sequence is CASSRRTAEIRLYNSPLHF. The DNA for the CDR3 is TGTGCCAGCAGCCGGCGGACAGCCGAGATACGATTATATAATTCACCCCTCCACTTT.